This T cell receptor beta chain is from a study of blood T cells in healthy people across ages. A J-beta primer mix and a sample-barcoded 5' primer were used in a second PCR of about 6 to 12 cycles. Every cDNA was tagged by a template-switch adaptor with 12 random nucleotides. TCRdb re-called the 5' RACE reads through MiXCR, storing one row per CDR3 protein. This table holds 500,000 to 700,000 distinct CDR3 sequences, about 28% found once. The CDR3 contains 13 residues. Germline loops: CDR1 MNHNS, CDR2 SASEGT. Trimming stripped 5 bases from V and 3 bases from J, with 11 bases between. A word on this clonotype: Antigen: not known.

Broader study findings: There were more naive CD4+ cells and higher diversity in long-lived donors than in aged donors. Estimated diversity, derived from one million T cells, was regarded as an underestimate.

Sequenced input: blood. V gene TRBV6-1 combines with J gene TRBJ2-7; D might be TRBD1 (7 bases). This receptor was obtained from a woman at least 80 years old in good health. The chain's CDR3 is CASSHRGGYEQYF. The CDR3 bases are TGTGCCAGCAGTCACAGGGGAGGCTACGAGCAGTACTTC.